This T cell receptor beta chain was captured by sequencing in a study of post-analysis software for immune sequencing data. With 5 bases clipped from V and 5 bases from J, the junction kept 11 bases outside the gene matches. This CDR3 spans 15 amino acids. Whole-study results and caveats: Normalized Chao1 diversity in multiple sclerosis patients fell significantly below that of controls. Relative to controls, patients had a handful of TRBV segments at higher frequency, with TRBV5-6, TRBV5-1 and TRBV20-1 among these.

cDNA libraries of TCR beta carried unique molecular identifiers. Each sample of roughly 0.85 to 11 million input T cells yielded 500,000 or so cDNA molecules, so each molecule approximated one T cell. TCRdb reprocessed the PCR reads with MiXCR, giving one entry per CDR3 protein. The sample lists around 190,000 distinct CDR3 sequences; around 29% were seen once. This clonotype was seen once. Its antigen is not known. The sample comprised blood. The rearrangement joins TRBV12-3 or TRBV12-4 to TRBJ1-2, with 7 bases lining up with TRBD1. This TCR came from a girl aged 2-17 years with multiple sclerosis. CDR3 coding DNA: TGTGCCAGCAGTCGGGACAGCCTTGGATGGTATGGCTACACCTTC. Translating it yields CASSRDSLGWYGYTF.